The clone carrying this T cell receptor (beta chain) occurred once. Its target is unknown. Antigen-specific CD4+ T cell clonotypes were called by their expansion after viral peptide-pool culture in ViraFEST. Upon completion of about eleven days in culture, CD4+ T cells were isolated. Each person got two doses of an mRNA SARS-CoV-2 vaccine, BNT162b2 or mRNA-1273. Cultures had half their medium replaced with IL-2 medium on days 3 and 7. This sample was included in a study of vaccination effects on CD4 cells after COVID-19. Clones were sequenced by immunoSEQ multiplex PCR, and TCRdb holds only the in-frame ones, with some missing. The data hold approximately 28,000 clones, with roughly four fifths observed a single time. Here the sequenced sample was CD4+ T cells from PBMCs cultured with HCoV-229E spike peptides, taken after COVID-19 vaccination. This sequence originates from a human donor who received a COVID-19 vaccine.

The CDR3 DNA reads as TGCGCCAGCAGCTTGAGACTGACTAGCGGGAGATACGATGAGCAGTTCTTC. Its protein product is CASSLRLTSGRYDEQFF. V usage is TRBV5-1 and J usage is TRBJ2-1; the match to TRBD2 covers 12 bases. Germline V CDR1 and CDR2: SGHRS, YFSETQ. The CDR3 is 17 amino acids. Trimming at V came to 1 base and at J to 8 bases, leaving 10 bases not matched to a gene.